Below are 5 T cell receptor beta chains sequenced from a single sample in a study of glioma-infiltrating T cells after dendritic cell vaccination. Sequencing was performed with immunoSEQ multiplex PCR; in TCRdb, only in-frame clones are kept and a portion is missing. The table includes over 90,000 clones, approximately 81% detected once. The material sequenced was blood, taken before dendritic cell vaccination. Source of these receptors: a human donor with glioblastoma.

This clone showed up just once. The chain carries TRBV14 and TRBJ2-4; tentatively, D is TRBD2 (7 bases). The length of the CDR3 is 15 residues. V was clipped by 4 bases and J by 0 bases, with 10 bases between them. CDR1 SGHDN and CDR2 FVKESK come from the germline V gene. CDR3 residues: CASSPAGAAKNIQYF. In DNA, the CDR3 is TGTGCCAGCAGCCCCGCGGGGGCAGCCAAAAACATTCAGTACTTC.

The rearrangement joins TRBV19 to TRBJ1-3; D unclear. Trimming took off 0 bases at V and 0 bases at J, with 9 bases between the two ends. The CDR3 loop spans 16 amino acids. CDR1 is LNHDA and CDR2 is SQIVND in the germline V gene (reference sequence). CDR3 loop: CASSIEWRDSGNTIYF. The CDR3 nucleotides read TGTGCCAGTAGTATAGAATGGCGGGACTCTGGAAACACCATATATTTT.

The chain is built from TRBV6-1 and TRBJ1-1, with a tentative D call TRBD1 (5 bases). The length of the CDR3 is 15 residues. The ends were cut back, 6 bases at V and 5 bases at J, with 19 bases in the middle. The germline gives CDR1 MNHNS, CDR2 SASEGT. CDR3 region: CASSVRDGGGTEAFF. The CDR3 DNA sequence: TGTGCCAGCAGCGTTCGGGACGGCGGAGGGACTGAAGCTTTCTTT.

The V call is TRBV6-6, the J call TRBJ1-2; possible D gene TRBD1, 5 bases. Germline lookup yields CDR1 MNHNY and CDR2 SVGAGI (reference sequence). Trimming pared 5 bases from V and 3 bases from J, leaving 10 bases between. This CDR3 has 13 residues. The CDR3 DNA reads TGTGCCAGCAGTAGTTGGGGGGACTATGGCTACACCTTC. It codes for CASSSWGDYGYTF.

V gene TRBV19 combines with J gene TRBJ1-2, with 12 bases matching TRBD1. The CDR3 is 17 amino acids. The germline CDR1 and CDR2 sequences are LNHDA and SQIVND (reference sequence). Trimming removed 2 bases from V and 4 bases from J; junction bases left unmatched: 8. The CDR3 here is CASSILGQGAPGYGYTF. The CDR3 bases are TGTGCCAGTAGTATATTGGGACAGGGGGCCCCTGGCTATGGCTACACCTTC.